Sequencing of this T cell receptor beta chain was carried out in a study of blood T cell repertoires in COVID-19. This CDR3 spans 16 amino acids. CDR1 and CDR2 from the germline V gene are SGDLS and YYNGEE. Trimming at V came to 5 bases and at J to 4 bases, leaving 11 bases not matched to a gene. Profiled with immunoSEQ multiplex PCR; TCRdb holds only in-frame clones, not every one. The table lists about 36,000 clones, roughly 78% of them singletons. The TCR originated in a man between 60 and 70 years old with acute or convalescent COVID-19. The material sequenced was peripheral blood. The V call is TRBV9, the J call TRBJ1-2; 10 positions match TRBD1. CDR3 nucleotide sequence: TGTGCCAGCAGTGACCCCGGGACAGGGGTTTCCTATGGCTACACCTTC. Protein sequence: CASSDPGTGVSYGYTF.